The 5 T cell receptor beta chains given below trace back to one sample, sequenced in a study of T cell repertoires in cytomegalovirus infection. TCRdb re-derived calls from the reads in MiXCR, one entry per CDR3 protein. Of almost 550,000 distinct CDR3 sequences in the sample, approximately 17% were seen once. The specimen was CD8+ T cells from PBMCs. The receptor source for this set is a human donor in good health (CMV status not recorded). Some clones in this sample may be carry-over from other donors' samples.

This clonotype was recorded many times. This chain connects TRBV25-1 to TRBJ1-6, with unresolved D. Germline values: CDR1 MGHDK, CDR2 SYGVNS. CDR3 length: 15 residues. The ends were cut back, 1 base at V and 5 bases at J, with 9 bases in the middle. CDR3 coding DNA: TGTGCCAGCAGTGAATGGCGGGTTGATAATTCACCCCTCCACTTT. It is translated as CASSEWRVDNSPLHF.

This clonotype was found many times. V gene TRBV7-9 combines with J gene TRBJ2-1, with 7 bases identical to TRBD1. Germline V gives CDR1 SEHNR, CDR2 FQNEAQ (reference sequence). Trimming cost V 5 bases and J 0 bases; bases outside gene matches: 10. The CDR3 runs to 17 residues. CDR3 sequence: CASSRTGVKSSYNEQFF. In DNA form, the CDR3 reads TGTGCCAGCAGCCGAACAGGGGTTAAGAGCTCCTACAATGAGCAGTTCTTC.

V usage is TRBV20-1 and J usage is TRBJ2-1, with 7 positions matching TRBD1. Per the germline V gene, CDR1 is DFQATT and CDR2 is SNEGSKA (reference sequence). This CDR3 has 15 residues. With 3 bases clipped from V and 2 bases from J, the junction kept 7 bases outside the gene matches. CDR3 in amino acids: CSASPRDRPYNEQFF. The CDR3 DNA reads as TGCAGTGCTAGTCCCCGGGACAGACCCTACAATGAGCAGTTCTTC.

The sample holds many counts of this clonotype. The chain couples TRBV7-9 to TRBJ1-2; no reliable D call. The CDR3 totals 13 residues. V was cut by 1 base and J by 6 bases, with 9 bases left in between. Germline-derived CDR1 and CDR2 are SEHNR and FQNEAQ (reference sequence). The CDR3 here is CASSLVGRDGYTF. The DNA for the CDR3 is TGTGCCAGCAGCTTAGTGGGTAGAGATGGCTACACCTTC.

This clonotype was detected only a few times. V and J are TRBV19 and TRBJ2-1; 8 positions match TRBD2. Trimming took 5 bases from V and 0 from J; bases not matched to a gene: 6. Germline lookup yields CDR1 LNHDA and CDR2 SQIVND (reference sequence). CDR3 length equals 16 residues. The CDR3 DNA sequence: TGTGCCAGTAGTCCCTATAGCGGGGACTCCTACAATGAGCAGTTCTTC. It is translated as CASSPYSGDSYNEQFF.